The 8 T cell receptor beta chains reported below all come from one sample, sequenced in a study of human T cells and chemical hapten exposure. Via MiXCR, TCRdb re-called the RACE reads, giving one row per CDR3 protein. The table shows 150,000 to 200,000 distinct CDR3 sequences, with around 15% occurring only once. Described time point: patch test 1, 2 weeks after DPC sensitization. As to treatment: therapeutic diphenylcyclopropenone sensitization with weekly scalp DPC. The material was whole blood, obtained in connection with sensitization to the hapten diphenylcyclopropenone (DPC). These receptors all come from a woman aged 30 to 39 with alopecia areata. Some clones in this sample may be carry-over from other donors' samples.

V and J are TRBV12-3 or TRBV12-4 and TRBJ2-2; D perhaps matches TRBD2 (6 bases). V lost 8 bases to trimming and J lost 3 bases, with 22 bases between them. The CDR3 covers 17 residues. The CDR3 region is CASYNRVRDGYTGELFF. CDR3 coding DNA: TGTGCCAGCTACAACCGGGTGCGGGACGGATACACCGGGGAGCTGTTTTTT.

V gene TRBV28 combines with J gene TRBJ2-1; TRBD1 is a possible D gene (6 bases). From germline, CDR1 is MDHEN and CDR2 SYDVKM. The germline V and J ends were trimmed by 7 bases and 0 bases, with 13 bases remaining between them. The CDR3 length is 15 residues. This CDR3 reads CASIRDTGSYNEQFF. CDR3 bases: TGTGCCAGCATCAGGGACACGGGCTCCTACAATGAGCAGTTCTTC.

The V call is TRBV20-1, the J call TRBJ1-4, with a possible D match to TRBD1 (5 bases). Germline V gene lookup returns CDR1 DFQATT and CDR2 SNEGSKA (reference sequence). With 6 bases removed from V and 7 bases from J, the gap between germline ends came to 18 bases. The CDR3 runs to 14 residues. The CDR3 DNA sequence: TGCAGTGCCACCAATGGGGGGAGGAGTGAAAAACTGTTTTTT. Translation gives CSATNGGRSEKLFF.

The genes are TRBV7-2 and TRBJ1-5; unclear D gene. Germline CDR1 and CDR2: SGHTA and FQGNSA. Trimming removed 0 bases at V and 8 bases at J, with 8 bases between. The CDR3 extends over 13 amino acids. The CDR3, as DNA: TGTGCCAGCAGCTTAGCGAGCGGGGAGCCCCAGCATTTT. Encoded protein: CASSLASGEPQHF.

This clonotype was recorded at least ten times. CDR3 nucleotide sequence: TGTGCCAGCAGTTTATATCCAGGGTCGGACGAGCAGTACTTC. It translates to CASSLYPGSDEQYF. The chain joins TRBV12-3 or TRBV12-4 to TRBJ2-7; D may be TRBD1 (5 bases). The CDR3 consists of 14 residues. V was cut by 2 bases and J by 5 bases, with 13 bases left in between.

This chain links TRBV19 with TRBJ1-5; no clear D. The CDR3 totals 14 residues. The V and J ends lost 4 bases and 3 bases respectively, with 10 bases between them. CDR1 is LNHDA, CDR2 SQIVND, per germline (reference sequence). In DNA, the CDR3 is TGTGCCAGTAGTAAGCAAACGTCCAATCAGCCCCAGCATTTT. The encoded protein is CASSKQTSNQPQHF.

This clonotype has just a few counts. The CDR3 DNA reads TGTGCCAGCAGGGGAGTGGGGGATCAGCCCCAGCATTTT. Translating gives CASRGVGDQPQHF. This rearrangement joins TRBV6-5 to TRBJ1-5; D is perhaps TRBD1 (5 bases). This CDR3 comprises 13 residues. V shed 6 bases and J shed 5 bases, with 11 bases lying between them. Germline values: CDR1 MNHEY, CDR2 SVGAGI.

The rearrangement links TRBV30 to TRBJ2-7; 10 bases match TRBD1. This CDR3 region has 15 residues. CDR1 is GTSNPN and CDR2 is SVGIG in the germline V gene (reference sequence). The trim removed 8 bases at V and 4 bases at J, leaving 14 bases unmatched. The CDR3 nucleotides are TGTGCCGGATACGCCGGGACAGGGGTAGGGTACGAGCAGTACTTC. It translates to CAGYAGTGVGYEQYF.